This TCR beta chain was sequenced in a study of T cell repertoires in cytomegalovirus infection. On the study more broadly: Peptides in the study included HLA-C-restricted and HLA-B-restricted CMV epitopes.

This clonotype was detected a few times. The antigen remains undetermined. With 9 bases removed from V and 2 bases from J, the gap between germline ends came to 17 bases. Germline CDR1 reads SGHVS; CDR2 reads FQNEAQ. The CDR3 is made up of 15 amino acids. Study outcomes and limitations: Using cumulative public TCR beta family frequency, the authors identified those who carried CMV together with the relevant HLA.

TCRdb reanalysed the reads using MiXCR and keeps one entry per CDR3 protein. The table lists approximately 470,000 distinct CDR3 sequences, about 42% of them singletons. The rearrangement links TRBV7-8 to TRBJ2-1; perhaps TRBD2 as D (6 bases). The sample in question was cultured PBMCs, obtained from culture after CMV antigen stimulation. The origin of this receptor is a human donor in good health (CMV status not recorded). Some clones in this sample may be carry-over from other donors' samples. The CDR3 sequence: CASQLDWGAYNEQFF. Here the CDR3 DNA reads TGTGCCAGTCAGCTTGATTGGGGGGCCTACAATGAGCAGTTCTTC.